This TCR beta chain was captured in a study of OX40 agonist ivuxolimab in advanced cancers. For the study at large: Six ivuxolimab dose levels, 0.01 to 10 mg/kg, were given intravenously every 2 weeks. Findings and caveats of the study: At doses 0.1 to 3.0 mg/kg, CD4+ and CD8+ clones expanded. CD8+ T cells showed, on average, more clonal expansion than CD4+ cells. Still undetermined is the antigen specificity of the expanded peripheral T cells.

Some clones are missing from TCRdb's copy, which holds only in-frame ones; the method was immunoSEQ multiplex PCR. The table lists tens of thousands of clones, roughly 84% of them singletons. This clone was counted once. As yet, its antigen is unknown. The V end lost 8 bases, the J end lost 5 bases, and 9 bases lay between the germline ends. Germline V CDR1 and CDR2: MNHNS, SASEGT. The CDR3 is 11 amino acids. The receptor was isolated from an adult with an advanced solid tumor such as melanoma, head and neck, liver or kidney cancer. The V gene is TRBV6-1, the J gene TRBJ1-2; no firm D call. Sequenced material: CD4+ or CD8+ T cells sorted from blood, taken in a trial of the OX40 agonist ivuxolimab. In nucleotides, the CDR3 is TGTGCCAGCTTACAACAGTATGGCTACACCTTC. The encoded protein is CASLQQYGYTF.